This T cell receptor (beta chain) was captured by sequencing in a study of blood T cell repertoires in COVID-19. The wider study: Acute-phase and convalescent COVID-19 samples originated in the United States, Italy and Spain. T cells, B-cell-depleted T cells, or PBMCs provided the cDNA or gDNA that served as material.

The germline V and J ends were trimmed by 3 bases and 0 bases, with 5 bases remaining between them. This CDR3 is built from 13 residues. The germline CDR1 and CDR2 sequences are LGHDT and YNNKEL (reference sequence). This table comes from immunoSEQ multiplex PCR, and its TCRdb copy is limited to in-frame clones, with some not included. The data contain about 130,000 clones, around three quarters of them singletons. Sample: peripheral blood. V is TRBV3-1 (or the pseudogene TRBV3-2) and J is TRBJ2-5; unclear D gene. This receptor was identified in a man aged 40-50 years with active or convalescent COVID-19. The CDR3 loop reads CASSHYHQETQYF. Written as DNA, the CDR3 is TGTGCCAGCAGCCATTATCACCAAGAGACCCAGTACTTC.